The 13 T cell receptor beta chains reported below all come from one sample, sequenced in a study of blood T cell repertoires in COVID-19. Using immunoSEQ multiplex PCR, the repertoire was profiled, and TCRdb retains in-frame clones only, with some absent. The top ten clones hold more than 11% of a sample with about 59,000 clones, roughly 80% of them seen once. The sequencing sample was made of peripheral blood. These receptors were collected from a woman in her seventies with acute or convalescent COVID-19.

The rearrangement uses TRBV18 and TRBJ2-7, with no clear D. The CDR3 is made up of 11 amino acids. Trimming took 5 bases from V and 4 from J, leaving 6 bases between them. Germline CDR1 reads KGHSH; CDR2 reads LQKENI. This chain's CDR3 is CASSETYEQYV. CDR3 sequence (DNA): TGTGCCAGCTCAGAAACTTACGAGCAGTACGTC.

The V and J genes are TRBV10-2 and TRBJ1-5; D ambiguous. The CDR3 extends over 13 amino acids. Germline V lookup: CDR1 WSHSY, CDR2 SAAADI. V dropped 4 bases and J dropped 4 bases, with 8 bases sitting between them. This CDR3 is CASSVSGNQPQHF. The CDR3, as DNA: TGCGCCAGCAGTGTCAGCGGAAATCAGCCCCAGCATTTT.

The chain joins TRBV9 to TRBJ1-2; TRBD1 matches at 10 bases. The CDR3 runs to 16 residues. Germline CDR1 and CDR2: SGDLS and YYNGEE. Losses at the gene ends were 4 bases for V and 7 bases for J; bases not matched to a gene: 13. CDR3 DNA sequence: TGTGCCAGCAGCTTGGAGGCTTGGACAGGGGGTTCTGGCTACACCTTC. It is translated as CASSLEAWTGGSGYTF.

The J gene is TRBJ1-1, the V gene TRBV7-2, with a possible D match to TRBD1 (6 bases). The CDR3 totals 14 residues. Trimming stripped 4 bases from V and 0 bases from J, with 9 bases between. Germline V CDR1 and CDR2: SGHTA, FQGNSA. The CDR3 DNA is TGTGCCAGCAGCTCAGGGGTGGTGAACACTGAAGCTTTCTTT. Translating gives CASSSGVVNTEAFF.

The V call is TRBV19, the J call TRBJ1-1, with D maybe TRBD1 (6 bases). This CDR3 has 14 amino acids. Trimming pared 3 bases from V and 0 bases from J, leaving 8 bases between. Germline lookup yields CDR1 LNHDA and CDR2 SQIVND (reference sequence). The CDR3 spells CASSITGLNTEAFF. Here the CDR3 DNA reads TGTGCCAGTAGTATTACAGGGCTGAACACTGAAGCTTTCTTT.

The rearrangement joins TRBV19 to TRBJ1-2, with TRBD1 matching 8 bases. Germline CDR1 reads LNHDA; CDR2 reads SQIVND (reference sequence). Trimming cost V 3 bases and J 4 bases; bases outside gene matches: 7. There are 15 residues in the CDR3. The CDR3 DNA sequence: TGTGCCAGTAGTATCGGACGGGACAGGATCTATGGCTACACCTTC. Protein product: CASSIGRDRIYGYTF.

The rearrangement uses TRBV30 and TRBJ1-1; D gene uncertain. Germline V gene sequence: CDR1 GTSNPN, CDR2 SVGIG (reference sequence). The V end was cut by 7 bases, the J end by 0 bases, with 15 bases between. The CDR3 totals 14 residues. The CDR3, as DNA: TGTGCCTTAACGGGTCGTTATATGAACACTGAAGCTTTCTTT. Translation: CALTGRYMNTEAFF.

This clone turned up a few times. V and J are TRBV5-5 and TRBJ1-1; TRBD1 aligns across 9 bases. This CDR3 comprises 14 residues. Germline CDR1 SGHKS, CDR2 YYEKEE (reference sequence). Unmatched junction bases numbered 7, after V lost 6 bases and J lost 4 bases. The chain's CDR3 is CASNWGQGGTEAFF. The CDR3 coding sequence is TGTGCCAGCAATTGGGGACAGGGTGGCACTGAAGCTTTCTTT.

In its sample, this clone was seen a few times. V is TRBV29-1 and J is TRBJ1-2, with D unclear. This CDR3 region has 11 residues. Trimming removed 4 bases from V and 6 bases from J, with 9 bases in between. The germline V gene has CDR1 SQVTM and CDR2 ANQGSEA. CDR3 nucleotides: TGCAGCGTTGCAGGTCCTAATGGCTACACCTTC. Residues: CSVAGPNGYTF. The whole variable domain, remainder taken from reference TRBV29-1 and TRBJ1-2, is SAVISQKPSRDICQRGTSLTIQCQVDSQVTMMFWYRQQPGQSLTLIATANQGSEATYESGFVIDKFPISRPNLTFSTLTVSNMSPEDSSIYLCSVAGPNGYTFGSGTRLTVV.

J is TRBJ1-2 and V is TRBV5-1; perhaps TRBD1 as D (5 bases). The V end lost 3 bases, the J end lost 7 bases, and 13 bases lay between the germline ends. Germline CDR1 and CDR2: SGHRS and YFSETQ. The CDR3 consists of 13 residues. CDR3 sequence reads: CASSSGTGGGYTF. CDR3 nucleotides: TGCGCCAGCAGCTCCGGGACGGGGGGTGGCTACACCTTC.

This chain joins TRBV19 and TRBJ1-2, with D hard to call. Germline V gene lookup returns CDR1 LNHDA and CDR2 SQIVND (reference sequence). Trimming removed 3 bases at V and 1 base at J, with 21 bases between. The CDR3 runs to 18 residues. CDR3 sequence: CASSIWTQALGSNYGYTF. DNA for the CDR3: TGTGCCAGTAGTATTTGGACCCAAGCCTTAGGGAGTAACTATGGCTACACCTTC.

The chain uses TRBV10-3 and TRBJ2-7; 11 bases are shared with TRBD2. This CDR3 region has 15 residues. The germline gives CDR1 ENHRY, CDR2 SYGVKD. J lost 4 bases, V lost 3 bases, and 5 bases had no gene match. The CDR3 sequence: CAISEGTSGPYEQYV. In DNA form, the CDR3 reads TGTGCCATCAGTGAAGGGACTAGCGGACCTTACGAGCAGTACGTC.

The chain links TRBV5-1 to TRBJ2-4; 8 bases are a match to TRBD1. V shed 3 bases, J shed 8 bases, and the junction held 4 bases outside the gene matches. In germline, CDR1 is SGHRS, CDR2 YFSETQ. The CDR3 spans 13 residues. Written as DNA, the CDR3 is TGCGCCAGCAGCTGGGGACAGGAGGACATTCAGTACTTC. It codes for CASSWGQEDIQYF.